The clone carrying this T cell receptor (beta chain) was detected only a few times. What it binds is unknown. The CDR3 covers 14 residues. V shed 4 bases and J shed 5 bases, with 15 bases lying between them. CDR1 and CDR2 from the germline V gene are SGDLS and YYNGEE. These data belong to a study of cytomegalovirus exposure and HLA in healthy donors. Study in general: From HLA-typed donors, an early data release held approximately 85 million unique TCRs. Study findings and constraints: As confirmed in vitro, three CMV-associated chains were specific for CMV antigens. Later analysis associated a missense DCLRE1C variant with TCR beta V- and J-gene trimming. TCR beta V segments were, for the most part, productive about 87% or about 30% of the time in an earlier analysis.

With 60 Vbeta and 13 Jbeta primers, the PCR was carried out. Profiling relied on immunoSEQ multiplex PCR, and the TCRdb table lists in-frame clones only, not all of them. The table has over 60,000 clones, 60% to 75% seen once. The chain joins TRBV9 to TRBJ1-2; tentatively, D is TRBD1 (6 bases). The sample comprised PBMCs. This sequence was found in a male donor in good health and CMV-seropositive. CDR3 in amino acids: CASSPRTATYGYTF. In DNA, the CDR3 is TGTGCCAGCAGCCCGAGGACAGCGACATATGGCTACACCTTC.